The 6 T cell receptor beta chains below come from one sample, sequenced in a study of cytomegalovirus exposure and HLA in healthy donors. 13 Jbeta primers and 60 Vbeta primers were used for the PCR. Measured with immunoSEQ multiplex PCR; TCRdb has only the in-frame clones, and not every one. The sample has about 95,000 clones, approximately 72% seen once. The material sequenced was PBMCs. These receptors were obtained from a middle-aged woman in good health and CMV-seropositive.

CDR3 amino acids: CASSTSGYNEQFF. CDR3 nucleotide sequence: TGTGCCAGCAGCACTTCAGGATACAATGAGCAGTTCTTC. The chain combines TRBV6-9 with TRBJ2-1; D is undetermined. The CDR3 contains 13 residues. Germline lookup yields CDR1 MNHGY and CDR2 SVAAGI. V lost 6 bases, J lost 4 bases, and 10 bases lay in between.

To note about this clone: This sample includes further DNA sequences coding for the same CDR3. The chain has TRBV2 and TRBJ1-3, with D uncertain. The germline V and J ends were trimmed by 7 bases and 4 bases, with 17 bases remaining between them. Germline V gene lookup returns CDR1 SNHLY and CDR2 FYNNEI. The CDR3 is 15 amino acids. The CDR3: CASTTPTERGNTIYF. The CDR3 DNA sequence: TGTGCCAGCACAACCCCTACAGAACGGGGAAACACCATATATTTT.

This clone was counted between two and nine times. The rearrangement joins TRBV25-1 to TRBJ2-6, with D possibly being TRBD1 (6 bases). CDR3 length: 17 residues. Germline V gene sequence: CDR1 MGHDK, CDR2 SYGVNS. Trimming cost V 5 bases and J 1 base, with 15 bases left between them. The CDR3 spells CASSPRTDSSGANVLTF. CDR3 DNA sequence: TGTGCCAGCAGTCCACGGACAGATTCATCTGGGGCCAACGTCCTGACTTTC.

CDR3 protein: CASSLVANSNQPQHF. CDR3 bases: TGTGCCAGCAGCTTAGTGGCAAATAGCAATCAGCCCCAGCATTTT. V is TRBV7-2 and J is TRBJ1-5; D not certain. CDR1 SGHTA and CDR2 FQGNSA come from the germline V gene. With 1 base removed from V and 0 bases from J, the gap between germline ends came to 7 bases. The CDR3 covers 15 residues.

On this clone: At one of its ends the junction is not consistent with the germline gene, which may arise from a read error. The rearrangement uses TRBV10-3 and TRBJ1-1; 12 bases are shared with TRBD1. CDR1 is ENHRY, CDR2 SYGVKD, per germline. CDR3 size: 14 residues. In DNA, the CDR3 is TGTACCATCAGTGGGGACAGGGGGCCAGGTGAAGCTTTCTTT. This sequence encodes CTISGDRGPGEAFF.

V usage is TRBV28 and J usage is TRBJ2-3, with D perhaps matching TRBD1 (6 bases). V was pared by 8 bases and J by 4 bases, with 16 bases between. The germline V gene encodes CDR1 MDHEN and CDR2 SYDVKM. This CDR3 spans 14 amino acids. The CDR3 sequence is CASAQGRDADTQYF. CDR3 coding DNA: TGTGCCAGCGCTCAGGGGCGAGACGCAGATACGCAGTATTTT.